These 6 T cell receptor beta chains were all obtained from the same sample, sequenced in a study of cytomegalovirus exposure and HLA in healthy donors. PCR involved 60 Vbeta and 13 Jbeta primers. Libraries were prepared by immunoSEQ multiplex PCR; TCRdb keeps only in-frame clonotypes and omits some of them. The sample records under 200,000 clones, around 86% being singletons. Specimen: PBMCs. All receptors derive from a woman under 30 in good health and CMV-seronegative.

For this clone: Other DNA sequences in this sample translate to the same CDR3. The J gene is TRBJ2-7, the V gene TRBV7-7, with TRBD2 matching 11 bases. Germline lookup yields CDR1 SSHAT and CDR2 FNYEAQ (reference sequence). V lost 5 bases and J lost 1; bases outside the gene matches: 4. This CDR3 has 15 residues. The CDR3 bases are TGTGCCAGCAGCCTAGGGACTAGCGGATCCTACGAGCAGTACTTC. It translates to CASSLGTSGSYEQYF.

V usage is TRBV30 and J usage is TRBJ1-5, with 7 nucleotides matching TRBD1. After removal of 1 base from V and 7 bases from J, the junction contained 4 bases not matched to a gene. The CDR3 contains 13 residues. Germline V gene sequence: CDR1 GTSNPN, CDR2 SVGIG (reference sequence). The CDR3 DNA is TGTGCCTGGAGTGGACAGGGAGGACAGCCCCAGCATTTT. Translated: CAWSGQGGQPQHF.

CDR3 protein: CASSSAAGGPHEQFF. The CDR3 DNA reads as TGCGCCAGCAGCTCCGCAGCGGGAGGGCCCCATGAGCAGTTCTTC. The J gene is TRBJ2-1, the V gene TRBV5-1; 10 bases map to TRBD2. Germline-derived CDR1 and CDR2 are SGHRS and YFSETQ. This CDR3 region has 15 residues. After removal of 3 bases from V and 8 bases from J, the junction contained 8 bases not matched to a gene. The full variable domain, completed using reference TRBV5-1 and TRBJ2-1, is KAGVTQTPRYLIKTRGQQVTLSCSPISGHRSVSWYQQTPGQGLQFLFEYFSETQRNKGNFPGRFSGRQFSNSRSEMNVSTLELGDSALYLCASSSAAGGPHEQFFGPGTRLTVL.

This clone was picked up a small number of times. The chain recombines TRBV6-1 with TRBJ2-1; 13 nucleotides align to TRBD2. This CDR3 region has 18 residues. V lost 3 bases and J lost 4; bases outside the gene matches: 9. CDR1 MNHNS and CDR2 SASEGT come from the germline V gene. Written as DNA, the CDR3 is TGTGCCAGCAGTGACACCCGACTAGCGGGAGGACTTTACAATGAGCAGTTCTTC. Its translation is CASSDTRLAGGLYNEQFF.

The V call is TRBV27, the J call TRBJ2-2; no clear D. This CDR3 spans 13 amino acids. The germline V gene encodes CDR1 MNHEY and CDR2 SMNVEV (reference sequence). The V end lost 4 bases, the J end lost 5 bases, and 8 bases lay between the germline ends. The CDR3 sequence: CASSSPRTGELFF. Written as DNA, the CDR3 is TGTGCCAGCAGTTCCCCGAGGACCGGGGAGCTGTTTTTT.

This rearrangement joins TRBV2 to TRBJ2-7; TRBD2 agrees at 11 bases. V lost 6 bases, J lost 2 bases, and 6 bases stayed unmatched. Germline CDR1 and CDR2: SNHLY and FYNNEI. The CDR3 extends over 15 amino acids. This chain's CDR3 is CASRLGTSGTYEQYF. The CDR3 DNA is TGTGCCAGCAGACTCGGGACTAGCGGTACCTACGAGCAGTACTTC.